The entry that follows covers one T cell receptor beta chain sequence. The antigen is undetermined. Germline V gives CDR1 MGHRA, CDR2 YSYEKL. Trimming took 5 bases from V and 2 from J, leaving 13 bases between them. The CDR3 is 14 amino acids. The protocol was immunoSEQ multiplex PCR, while the TCRdb copy is restricted to in-frame clones and leaves out a portion. The table includes tens of thousands of clones, 85% to 90% detected once. The data originate from a study of OX40 agonist ivuxolimab in advanced cancers. Background on the study: Eligibility admitted prior anti-PD-1, anti-PD-L1 or anti-CTLA-4 therapy; around 38% had some. Three patients had partial responses: one hepatocellular carcinoma, two cutaneous melanoma.

Overall study findings and caveats: Blood T cells, both CD4+ and CD8+, expanded clonally by week 6 at 0.1 to 3.0 mg/kg.

Exclusion applied to patients with autoimmune disease history or systemic immunosuppression. The specimen was CD4+ or CD8+ T cells sorted from blood, collected in a trial of the OX40 agonist ivuxolimab. The gene calls are TRBV4-1 and TRBJ2-7, with TRBD1 as a possible D gene (5 bases). The TCR was taken from an adult with an advanced solid tumor such as melanoma, head and neck, liver or kidney cancer. The CDR3 protein is CASSYYTGTYEQYF. The DNA for the CDR3 is TGCGCCAGCAGCTACTATACAGGTACCTACGAGCAGTACTTC.